The 21 T cell receptor beta chains given below trace back to one sample, sequenced in a study of blood T cell repertoires in COVID-19. Clones were read by immunoSEQ multiplex PCR, and TCRdb kept only the in-frame ones, dropping some. The sample has approximately 110,000 clones, about 85% seen once. The source material was peripheral blood. These receptors were collected from a woman at least 80 years old with COVID-19, enrolled during active disease.

The chain recombines TRBV4-3 with TRBJ1-2, with TRBD1 identical over 8 bases. Trimming cost V 6 bases and J 6 bases; bases outside gene matches: 9. CDR1 and CDR2 (germline): LGHNA, YSLEER. The CDR3 spans 14 residues. Here the CDR3 DNA reads TGCGCCAGCAGTCAGGACAGGGTTGGGGATGGCTACACCTTC. Amino acids: CASSQDRVGDGYTF.

This chain links TRBV11-3 with TRBJ2-1; 7 bases match TRBD1. CDR1 is SGHNT, CDR2 YENEEA, per germline. This CDR3 contains 15 residues. V lost 1 base and J lost 5; bases outside the gene matches: 5. The CDR3 nucleotides read TGTGCCAGCAGCTTAGTCGGACAGGCCAACAATGAGCAGTTCTTC. Its protein product is CASSLVGQANNEQFF. Full variable domain (rest looked up from reference TRBV11-3 and TRBJ2-1): EAGVVQSPRYKIIEKKQPVAFWCNPISGHNTLYWYLQNLGQGPELLIRYENEEAVDDSQLPKDRFSAERLKGVDSTLKIQPAELGDSAVYLCASSLVGQANNEQFFGPGTRLTVL.

This chain connects TRBV6-6 to TRBJ2-7, with 7 bases fitting TRBD1. The CDR3 totals 12 residues. Germline CDR1 MNHNY, CDR2 SVGAGI (reference sequence). V shed 8 bases, J shed 2 bases, and the junction held 3 bases outside the gene matches. The CDR3 region is CASSGTAYEQYF. The CDR3 DNA reads TGTGCCAGCTCCGGGACAGCCTACGAGCAGTACTTC.

CDR3 amino acids: CASSETGATNEKLFF. CDR3 nucleotide sequence: TGTGCCAGCAGCGAGACAGGAGCAACTAATGAAAAACTGTTTTTT. V usage is TRBV4-2 and J usage is TRBJ1-4; possibly TRBD1 for D (6 bases). Germline V gene lookup returns CDR1 LGHNA and CDR2 YNFKEQ. V lost 5 bases to trimming and J lost 0 bases, with 10 bases between them. The CDR3 runs 15 residues.

The chain combines TRBV4-1 with TRBJ1-6, with D maybe TRBD1 (5 bases). Per the germline V gene, CDR1 is MGHRA and CDR2 is YSYEKL. The V end lost 1 base, the J end lost 10 bases, and 20 bases lay between the germline ends. The CDR3 is made up of 17 amino acids. CDR3 residues: CASSQGARGSQGSPLHF. In nucleotides, the CDR3 is TGCGCCAGCAGCCAAGGGGCCCGGGGGAGTCAAGGATCACCCCTCCACTTT.

CDR3 protein: CASSQGRGNYEQYF. In DNA, the CDR3 is TGTGCCAGCTCCCAAGGCAGGGGTAACTACGAGCAGTACTTC. The gene calls are TRBV18 and TRBJ2-7, with D tentatively TRBD1 (6 bases). Per germline, CDR1 KGHSH and CDR2 LQKENI. V dropped 6 bases and J dropped 3 bases, with 15 bases sitting between them. CDR3 length equals 14 residues. Looking up the rest from reference TRBV18 and TRBJ2-7 gives the full variable domain: NAGVMQNPRHLVRRRGQEARLRCSPMKGHSHVYWYRQLPEEGLKFMVYLQKENIIDESGMPKERFSAEFPKEGPSILRIQQVVRGDSAAYFCASSQGRGNYEQYFGPGTRLTVT.

The table lists this clone with a count of one. This chain connects TRBV4-1 to TRBJ2-5, with D perhaps matching TRBD1 (6 bases). Trimming cost V 1 base and J 3 bases, with 12 bases left between them. Germline CDR1 is MGHRA and CDR2 is YSYEKL. The CDR3 runs 15 residues. The CDR3 DNA reads as TGCGCCAGCAGCCAAGTACAGGGTGGGGAAGAGACCCAGTACTTC. Protein sequence: CASSQVQGGEETQYF.

The V call is TRBV18, the J call TRBJ1-5, with D perhaps matching TRBD1 (6 bases). The germline V gene encodes CDR1 KGHSH and CDR2 LQKENI. The CDR3 extends over 13 amino acids. V lost 3 bases to trimming and J lost 6 bases, with 9 bases between them. This chain's CDR3 is CASSPGAAQPQHF. The CDR3 region has the DNA TGTGCCAGCTCACCGGGGGCGGCTCAGCCCCAGCATTTT.

This clone was seen a few times. The rearrangement links TRBV11-2 to TRBJ2-5; a weak D match, TRBD2 (6 bases). CDR1 is SGHAT and CDR2 is FQNNGV in the germline V gene. This CDR3 spans 16 amino acids. V was clipped by 1 base and J by 2 bases, with 14 bases between them. CDR3 in DNA: TGTGCCAGCAGCTTAGGTATTATAGGGACTCAAGAGACCCAGTACTTC. Its translation is CASSLGIIGTQETQYF.

This clone was recorded once. V gene TRBV5-4 combines with J gene TRBJ2-7; D is possibly TRBD1 (6 bases). This CDR3 is 16 amino acids long. V lost 3 bases and J 0 bases, leaving 16 bases between the germline ends. Per the germline V gene, CDR1 is SGHNT and CDR2 is YYREEE (reference sequence). The CDR3 DNA follows: TGTGCCAGCAGCTCCCCCGACCGACAGGACTCCTACGAGCAGTACTTC. Its protein is CASSSPDRQDSYEQYF. The variable domain in full, with the rest retrieved from reference TRBV5-4 and TRBJ2-7, is ETGVTQSPTHLIKTRGQQVTLRCSSQSGHNTVSWYQQALGQGPQFIFQYYREEENGRGNFPPRFSGLQFPNYSSELNVNALELDDSALYLCASSSPDRQDSYEQYFGPGTRLTVT.

The chain links TRBV27 to TRBJ2-3, with 11 bases identical to TRBD2. With 3 bases clipped from V and 1 base from J, the junction kept 3 bases outside the gene matches. This CDR3 region has 16 residues. CDR1 and CDR2 from the germline V gene are MNHEY and SMNVEV (reference sequence). The CDR3 nucleotides are TGTGCCAGCAGTTTCCGGGGACTAGCGGGCACAGATACGCAGTATTTT. Its translation is CASSFRGLAGTDTQYF.

Concerning this clone: Other DNA sequences of this sample code for an identical CDR3. The rearrangement uses TRBV6-5 and TRBJ1-3; 9 bases align to TRBD1. Germline values: CDR1 MNHEY, CDR2 SVGAGI. V shed 8 bases, J shed 4 bases, and the junction held 9 bases outside the gene matches. This CDR3 has 15 amino acids. The CDR3 protein is CASWETGGSGNTIYF. DNA for the CDR3: TGTGCCAGCTGGGAAACAGGGGGCTCCGGAAACACCATATATTTT.

This clone appeared once. The CDR3 loop reads CASSLPRAPGDSYEQYF. CDR3 in DNA: TGTGCCAGCAGTCTCCCCCGGGCTCCAGGGGATTCCTACGAGCAGTACTTC. The chain uses TRBV28 and TRBJ2-7; perhaps TRBD1 as D (6 bases). CDR1 is MDHEN, CDR2 SYDVKM, per germline. The ends were cut back, 5 bases at V and 1 base at J, with 21 bases in the middle. The CDR3 has 17 amino acids.

The chain couples TRBV5-1 to TRBJ2-1; maybe TRBD2 (6 bases). The CDR3 contains 13 residues. V was cut by 4 bases and J by 7 bases, with 12 bases left in between. The germline gives CDR1 SGHRS, CDR2 YFSETQ. The CDR3 is CASSTGGSNEQFF. The CDR3 nucleotides read TGCGCCAGCAGCACCGGAGGGTCAAATGAGCAGTTCTTC.

This chain connects TRBV27 to TRBJ2-7; tentative D call: TRBD1 (7 bases). The CDR3 has 15 residues. Germline CDR1 reads MNHEY; CDR2 reads SMNVEV (reference sequence). V was trimmed by 5 bases and J by 2 bases, leaving 16 bases between them. As DNA, the CDR3 is TGTGCCAGCAGTCTGCGGGGACAGTGGACCTACGAGCAGTACTTC. Amino acid sequence: CASSLRGQWTYEQYF.

This chain connects TRBV5-6 to TRBJ2-3, with D possibly being TRBD1 (6 bases). The germline gives CDR1 SGHDT, CDR2 YYEEEE. The CDR3 loop spans 15 amino acids. The V gene lost 5 bases and the J gene lost 0 bases, with 13 bases spanning the gap. The CDR3 loop is CASRYRDTSTDTQYF. DNA of the CDR3: TGTGCCAGCAGGTACCGGGACACTAGCACAGATACGCAGTATTTT.

The CDR3 region has the DNA TGCAGCGTTGTGTCAGGGGGCAGTGGAAACACCATATATTTT. It yields the protein CSVVSGGSGNTIYF. The chain employs TRBV29-1 and TRBJ1-3; 8 bases are shared with TRBD1. Germline-derived CDR1 and CDR2 are SQVTM and ANQGSEA. J lost 3 bases, V lost 4 bases, and 5 bases had no gene match. The CDR3 contains 14 residues.

The count of this clone is one. The chain carries TRBV28 and TRBJ1-2; D is undetermined. Germline V lookup: CDR1 MDHEN, CDR2 SYDVKM. V was cut by 3 bases and J by 4 bases, with 6 bases left in between. The CDR3 covers 12 residues. This CDR3 is CASSFEAYGYTF. CDR3 nucleotides: TGTGCCAGCAGTTTCGAGGCCTATGGCTACACCTTC.

In its sample, this clone was seen a few times. This chain joins TRBV7-2 and TRBJ2-1, with a tentative D call TRBD1 (6 bases). Per germline, CDR1 SGHTA and CDR2 FQGNSA. Trimming shortened V by 1 base and J by 7 bases, and 14 bases separated the two germline ends. The CDR3 runs 15 residues. This CDR3 is CASSLGTAYANEQFF. CDR3 bases: TGTGCCAGCAGCTTAGGGACAGCCTACGCGAATGAGCAGTTCTTC. Full variable domain (missing parts from reference TRBV7-2 and TRBJ2-1): GAGVSQSPSNKVTEKGKDVELRCDPISGHTALYWYRQSLGQGLEFLIYFQGNSAPDKSGLPSDRFSAERTGGSVSTLTIQRTQQEDSAVYLCASSLGTAYANEQFFGPGTRLTVL.

The chain employs TRBV4-3 and TRBJ2-4; TRBD1 is a possible D gene (6 bases). Germline CDR1 and CDR2: LGHNA and YSLEER. The CDR3 has 16 amino acids. V lost 0 bases and J lost 5, with 14 bases in between. This CDR3 is CASSQDGQGTENIQYF. The DNA for the CDR3 is TGCGCCAGCAGCCAAGATGGGCAGGGGACGGAAAACATTCAGTACTTC.

This clone was observed a few times. This rearrangement joins TRBV28 to TRBJ1-5, with 10 bases lining up with TRBD1. The J segment lost 3 bases and the V segment lost 5 bases, leaving 13 bases of the junction unmatched. The CDR3 has 18 residues. CDR1 and CDR2 (germline): MDHEN, SYDVKM. The CDR3 loop reads CASSPNRGGTGANQPQHF. The CDR3 DNA follows: TGTGCCAGCAGTCCCAATAGGGGCGGGACAGGGGCCAATCAGCCCCAGCATTTT.